This T cell receptor beta chain is from a study of cytomegalovirus exposure and HLA in healthy donors. Study-level findings and limits: Both high specificity and high sensitivity reportedly marked the classifier's diagnosis of cytomegalovirus status.

Notes on this clone: As yet, its antigen is unknown.

CDR1 SGHRS and CDR2 YFSETQ come from the germline V gene. The CDR3 contains 14 residues. V was cut by 3 bases and J by 5 bases, with 11 bases left in between. The PCR had 60 Vbeta and 13 Jbeta primers. Profiled with immunoSEQ multiplex PCR; TCRdb holds only in-frame clones, not every one. Of under 200,000 clones listed, less than 90% were seen once; the top ten hold around 0.3%. This receptor was taken from a woman aged 25-40 years in good health and CMV-seronegative. Sequencing was done on a sample of PBMCs. V and J are TRBV5-1 and TRBJ2-2; weak D call: TRBD2 (6 bases). CDR3 DNA sequence: TGCGCCAGCAGCTATAGTGGGGGGACCGGGGAGCTGTTTTTT. Protein: CASSYSGGTGELFF. The full variable domain, rest sourced from reference TRBV5-1 and TRBJ2-2, is KAGVTQTPRYLIKTRGQQVTLSCSPISGHRSVSWYQQTPGQGLQFLFEYFSETQRNKGNFPGRFSGRQFSNSRSEMNVSTLELGDSALYLCASSYSGGTGELFFGEGSRLTVL.